These 24 T cell receptor beta chains share one sample of origin, sequenced in a study of radiotherapy plus CTLA-4 blockade in lung cancer. The protocol was immunoSEQ multiplex PCR, while the TCRdb copy is restricted to in-frame clones and leaves out a portion. The repertoire consists of about 51,000 clones, with approximately 80% occurring once and the leading ten covering 2% to 2.5%. Sample: peripheral blood, taken from a patient treated with radiotherapy plus ipilimumab. The receptor set was obtained from a human donor with non-small cell lung cancer whose response to radiotherapy plus ipilimumab could not be evaluated.

The CDR3 nucleotides read TGTGCCAGCAGTGAAGCGCAGGAGACCCAGTACTTC. Translation gives CASSEAQETQYF. The genes are TRBV2 and TRBJ2-5, with unresolved D. The ends were cut back, 0 bases at V and 5 bases at J, with 4 bases in the middle. Germline-derived CDR1 and CDR2 are SNHLY and FYNNEI. The CDR3 totals 12 residues.

The CDR3 loop is CASSQGGTGRNSPLHF. CDR3 coding DNA: TGCGCCAGCAGCCAAGGGGGGACAGGGCGGAATTCACCCCTCCACTTT. The chain recombines TRBV4-1 with TRBJ1-6; TRBD1 matches 9 bases. Trimming at V came to 1 base and at J to 7 bases, leaving 5 bases not matched to a gene. This CDR3 comprises 16 residues. Germline V lookup: CDR1 MGHRA, CDR2 YSYEKL.

This sequence joins TRBV28 and TRBJ2-1; 8 bases map to TRBD1. The CDR3 totals 15 residues. V shed 6 bases and J 6 bases; nucleotides not matched to a gene: 10. Germline lookup yields CDR1 MDHEN and CDR2 SYDVKM. The CDR3 loop reads CASSPGGSVFNEQFF. CDR3 nucleotides: TGTGCCAGCAGCCCAGGGGGCTCGGTTTTCAATGAGCAGTTCTTC.

This clone was seen a few times. V gene TRBV5-5 combines with J gene TRBJ2-7; the D gene is possibly TRBD1 (5 bases). The CDR3 consists of 17 residues. V gave up 2 bases and J gave up 2 bases, with 20 bases separating them. In germline, CDR1 is SGHKS, CDR2 YYEKEE (reference sequence). CDR3 in amino acids: CASSLGALTQTTYEQYF. DNA for the CDR3: TGTGCCAGCAGCTTAGGGGCACTTACCCAAACAACCTACGAGCAGTACTTC.

This clone was seen a few times. The chain carries TRBV7-9 and TRBJ2-3, with 7 bases lining up with TRBD1. Germline CDR1 is SEHNR and CDR2 is FQNEAQ (reference sequence). This CDR3 is built from 12 residues. With 5 bases clipped from V and 4 bases from J, the junction kept 0 bases outside the gene matches. CDR3 DNA sequence: TGTGCCAGCAGCAGGGGGCCAGATACGCAGTATTTT. This codes for CASSRGPDTQYF.

The V and J genes are TRBV5-1 and TRBJ2-1; the match to TRBD1 covers 7 bases. CDR3 size: 14 residues. Germline values: CDR1 SGHRS, CDR2 YFSETQ. V trimming: 4 bases; J trimming: 5 bases; junction bases outside the gene matches: 6. CDR3 in amino acids: CASSTSGQHNEQFF. The DNA of the CDR3 is TGCGCCAGCAGCACTTCGGGACAGCACAATGAGCAGTTCTTC.

About this clone: Different DNA sequences within this sample yield the same CDR3. The chain has TRBV4-3 and TRBJ2-2, with 11 nucleotides matching TRBD2. The J segment lost 1 base and the V segment lost 1 base, leaving 2 bases of the junction unmatched. This CDR3 has 17 residues. Per germline, CDR1 LGHNA and CDR2 YSLEER. The CDR3 protein is CASSQATSGKNTGELFF. The CDR3 bases are TGCGCCAGCAGCCAAGCGACTAGCGGGAAGAACACCGGGGAGCTGTTTTTT.

This clone was detected once. Other DNA sequences within the sample encode an identical CDR3. CDR3 in DNA: TGCAGTGCTCCCCGGGACTATGGCTACACCTTC. Protein: CSAPRDYGYTF. The chain is built from TRBV20-1 and TRBJ1-2; the D is unclear. V was shortened by 5 bases and J by 3 bases, with 7 bases between the two germline ends. Germline V gene sequence: CDR1 DFQATT, CDR2 SNEGSKA (reference sequence). This CDR3 has 11 amino acids.

The gene calls are TRBV7-2 and TRBJ2-3; 15 bases fit TRBD2. The CDR3 totals 19 residues. V lost 5 bases, J lost 5 bases, and 14 bases stayed unmatched. CDR1 and CDR2 from the germline V gene are SGHTA and FQGNSA. The CDR3 here is CASSPQVGLAGGHRDTQYF. The CDR3, as DNA: TGTGCCAGCAGCCCCCAGGTCGGACTAGCGGGGGGGCATAGAGATACGCAGTATTTT.

The chain recombines TRBV5-4 with TRBJ1-1; possibly TRBD1 for D (5 bases). CDR1 is SGHNT, CDR2 YYREEE, per germline (reference sequence). Deletions cut 0 bases from V and 10 bases from J, with 13 bases between. The CDR3 sequence is 13 residues long. This CDR3 is CASSLDRQGRAFF. CDR3 nucleotides: TGTGCCAGCAGCTTGGACAGGCAGGGCCGAGCTTTCTTT.

As DNA, the CDR3 is TGCGCCAGCAGCTTGAGGTCAGGGGATGAAAAACTGTTTTTT. It is translated as CASSLRSGDEKLFF. The chain has TRBV5-1 and TRBJ1-4; possibly TRBD1 for D (6 bases). Between the trimmed V and J ends, which lost 1 base and 6 bases, there was a span of 10 bases. Germline V lookup: CDR1 SGHRS, CDR2 YFSETQ. The CDR3 sequence is 14 residues long.

The chain is built from TRBV5-1 and TRBJ2-1; TRBD1 aligns across 8 bases. The V segment lost 4 bases and the J segment 9 bases; nucleotides outside the gene matches: 9. CDR1 and CDR2 (germline): SGHRS, YFSETQ. The CDR3 runs to 14 residues. The CDR3 DNA sequence: TGCGCCAGCAGCCTGTGGTCAGGGGGCGGTGAGCAGTTCTTC. This encodes CASSLWSGGGEQFF.

V gene TRBV6-5 combines with J gene TRBJ2-7; 7 bases fit TRBD1. The V gene's germline CDR1 is MNHEY and CDR2 SVGAGI. CDR3 length equals 13 residues. V dropped 10 bases and J dropped 4; count of bases not matched to a gene: 10. The CDR3 here is CATKPGTAYEQYF. As DNA, the CDR3 is TGTGCCACCAAGCCCGGGACAGCTTACGAGCAGTACTTC.

V and J are TRBV9 and TRBJ2-1; a weak D match, TRBD2 (7 bases). CDR1 SGDLS and CDR2 YYNGEE come from the germline V gene. CDR3 size: 14 residues. V was pared by 6 bases and J by 0 bases, with 10 bases between. CDR3 coding DNA: TGTGCCAGCAACGGGGGGCTCTCCTACAATGAGCAGTTCTTC. It translates to CASNGGLSYNEQFF.

The V and J genes are TRBV29-1 and TRBJ2-7; maybe TRBD2 (5 bases). Trimming took off 6 bases at V and 3 bases at J, with 18 bases between the two ends. Germline V gene sequence: CDR1 SQVTM, CDR2 ANQGSEA. The CDR3 length is 14 residues. The CDR3 loop is CSVKLRTGIYEQYF. CDR3 coding DNA: TGCAGCGTGAAGCTTCGGACCGGGATCTACGAGCAGTACTTC.

V and J are TRBV5-1 and TRBJ1-1; TRBD1 agrees at 7 bases. V dropped 4 bases and J dropped 4; count of bases not matched to a gene: 10. Looked up from germline, CDR1 is SGHRS and CDR2 is YFSETQ. This CDR3 contains 15 residues. The CDR3: CASSPATGASTEAFF. The CDR3 region has the DNA TGCGCCAGCAGCCCCGCTACAGGGGCGAGCACTGAAGCTTTCTTT.

The chain employs TRBV7-2 and TRBJ1-3, with a tentative D call TRBD1 (6 bases). V lost 5 bases and J 2 bases, leaving 16 bases between the germline ends. In germline, CDR1 is SGHTA, CDR2 FQGNSA. CDR3 length: 16 amino acids. Here the CDR3 DNA reads TGTGCCAGCAGCGCTATCGGGCAGGGGACTGGAAACACCATATATTTT. Its protein product is CASSAIGQGTGNTIYF.

The chain links TRBV29-1 to TRBJ1-4; D unclear. The CDR3 contains 14 residues. V lost 6 bases to trimming and J lost 7 bases, with 18 bases between them. The germline V gene encodes CDR1 SQVTM and CDR2 ANQGSEA. The CDR3 sequence is CSVLPDSVGEKLFF. For the CDR3, the DNA is TGCAGCGTCCTCCCGGACTCCGTAGGTGAAAAACTGTTTTTT.

The genes are TRBV19 and TRBJ2-1, with TRBD1 matching over 7 bases. This CDR3 region has 17 residues. J lost 6 bases, V lost 6 bases, and 17 bases had no gene match. Per the germline V gene, CDR1 is LNHDA and CDR2 is SQIVND (reference sequence). The CDR3 region has the DNA TGTGCCAGTAGCCCGAGGGGGCATACTACTACTTTCAATGAGCAGTTCTTC. This encodes CASSPRGHTTTFNEQFF.

Only one count was recorded for this clone. This chain links TRBV4-3 with TRBJ1-1; 12 bases map to TRBD1. Trimming removed 4 bases from V and 11 bases from J; junction bases left unmatched: 8. Germline assignment: CDR1 LGHNA and CDR2 YSLEER. The CDR3 is made up of 14 amino acids. Here the CDR3 DNA reads TGCGCCAGCAGCCGAGAGGGGACAGGGGGCTTGGCTTTCTTT. Translated, it gives CASSREGTGGLAFF.

This chain joins TRBV29-1 and TRBJ2-5; the D gene is possibly TRBD2 (5 bases). In germline, CDR1 is SQVTM, CDR2 ANQGSEA. CDR3 size: 13 residues. Trimming removed 6 bases at V and 5 bases at J, with 16 bases between. CDR3 DNA: TGCAGCGTCGGGAAGGGTGCGGAGGAGACCCAGTACTTC. It translates to CSVGKGAEETQYF.

This clone was detected only a few times. This chain links TRBV30 with TRBJ1-2; 7 positions agree with TRBD1. CDR1 is GTSNPN, CDR2 SVGIG, per germline (reference sequence). The J segment lost 8 bases and the V segment lost 2 bases, leaving 8 bases of the junction unmatched. This CDR3 comprises 13 residues. CDR3 nucleotides: TGTGCCTGGAGTACCACAGGGGCCGTGGGCTACACCTTC. Translated: CAWSTTGAVGYTF.

The chain recombines TRBV11-3 with TRBJ1-1; maybe TRBD1 (5 bases). The CDR3 covers 13 residues. Trimming removed 5 bases from V and 5 bases from J, with 12 bases in between. Germline assignment: CDR1 SGHNT and CDR2 YENEEA. CDR3 nucleotide sequence: TGTGCCAGCAGCACCTTGGGGGGAACTGAAGCTTTCTTT. The encoded protein is CASSTLGGTEAFF.

The chain has TRBV5-1 and TRBJ1-3; D remains unclear. V lost 2 bases and J 0 bases, leaving 6 bases between the germline ends. The CDR3 totals 14 residues. CDR1 is SGHRS, CDR2 YFSETQ, per germline. CDR3 DNA: TGCGCCAGCAGCTTACGGGGCTCTGGAAACACCATATATTTT. It specifies CASSLRGSGNTIYF.